This entry features one T cell receptor beta chain sequence. Its cognate antigen is unknown. It was by quantitative 5'-RACE with molecular barcodes that TCR beta libraries were made. TCRdb re-derived calls from the 5' RACE reads in MiXCR, one entry per CDR3 protein. Of fewer than 400,000 distinct CDR3 sequences in the sample, around 7.6% were seen once. Trimming removed 2 bases from V and 4 bases from J; junction bases left unmatched: 7. The CDR3 totals 15 residues. CDR1 is MDHEN, CDR2 SYDVKM, per germline. This sample is drawn from a study of CD8 T cells in ankylosing spondylitis. Broader study findings: In reactive arthritis synovial fluid and blood, some motif variants had been reported before. Significant enrichment of disease-linked clones was reportedly seen in matched ankylosing spondylitis synovial fluid. Seemingly characteristic of ankylosing spondylitis blood was a TCR beta motif consisting of eight highly homologous variants. Peripheral blood samples showed relatively rare disease-linked clones, and these clones were CD8+.

This TCR was recovered from a male donor with ankylosing spondylitis. The sample was blood, either unsorted or a sorted T cell fraction (not recorded which). This chain links TRBV28 with TRBJ2-7, with TRBD1 matching 8 bases. CDR3 in DNA: TGTGCCAGCAGTTTAATCCAGGGGGCGAGGTACGAGCAGTACTTC. Its protein is CASSLIQGARYEQYF.